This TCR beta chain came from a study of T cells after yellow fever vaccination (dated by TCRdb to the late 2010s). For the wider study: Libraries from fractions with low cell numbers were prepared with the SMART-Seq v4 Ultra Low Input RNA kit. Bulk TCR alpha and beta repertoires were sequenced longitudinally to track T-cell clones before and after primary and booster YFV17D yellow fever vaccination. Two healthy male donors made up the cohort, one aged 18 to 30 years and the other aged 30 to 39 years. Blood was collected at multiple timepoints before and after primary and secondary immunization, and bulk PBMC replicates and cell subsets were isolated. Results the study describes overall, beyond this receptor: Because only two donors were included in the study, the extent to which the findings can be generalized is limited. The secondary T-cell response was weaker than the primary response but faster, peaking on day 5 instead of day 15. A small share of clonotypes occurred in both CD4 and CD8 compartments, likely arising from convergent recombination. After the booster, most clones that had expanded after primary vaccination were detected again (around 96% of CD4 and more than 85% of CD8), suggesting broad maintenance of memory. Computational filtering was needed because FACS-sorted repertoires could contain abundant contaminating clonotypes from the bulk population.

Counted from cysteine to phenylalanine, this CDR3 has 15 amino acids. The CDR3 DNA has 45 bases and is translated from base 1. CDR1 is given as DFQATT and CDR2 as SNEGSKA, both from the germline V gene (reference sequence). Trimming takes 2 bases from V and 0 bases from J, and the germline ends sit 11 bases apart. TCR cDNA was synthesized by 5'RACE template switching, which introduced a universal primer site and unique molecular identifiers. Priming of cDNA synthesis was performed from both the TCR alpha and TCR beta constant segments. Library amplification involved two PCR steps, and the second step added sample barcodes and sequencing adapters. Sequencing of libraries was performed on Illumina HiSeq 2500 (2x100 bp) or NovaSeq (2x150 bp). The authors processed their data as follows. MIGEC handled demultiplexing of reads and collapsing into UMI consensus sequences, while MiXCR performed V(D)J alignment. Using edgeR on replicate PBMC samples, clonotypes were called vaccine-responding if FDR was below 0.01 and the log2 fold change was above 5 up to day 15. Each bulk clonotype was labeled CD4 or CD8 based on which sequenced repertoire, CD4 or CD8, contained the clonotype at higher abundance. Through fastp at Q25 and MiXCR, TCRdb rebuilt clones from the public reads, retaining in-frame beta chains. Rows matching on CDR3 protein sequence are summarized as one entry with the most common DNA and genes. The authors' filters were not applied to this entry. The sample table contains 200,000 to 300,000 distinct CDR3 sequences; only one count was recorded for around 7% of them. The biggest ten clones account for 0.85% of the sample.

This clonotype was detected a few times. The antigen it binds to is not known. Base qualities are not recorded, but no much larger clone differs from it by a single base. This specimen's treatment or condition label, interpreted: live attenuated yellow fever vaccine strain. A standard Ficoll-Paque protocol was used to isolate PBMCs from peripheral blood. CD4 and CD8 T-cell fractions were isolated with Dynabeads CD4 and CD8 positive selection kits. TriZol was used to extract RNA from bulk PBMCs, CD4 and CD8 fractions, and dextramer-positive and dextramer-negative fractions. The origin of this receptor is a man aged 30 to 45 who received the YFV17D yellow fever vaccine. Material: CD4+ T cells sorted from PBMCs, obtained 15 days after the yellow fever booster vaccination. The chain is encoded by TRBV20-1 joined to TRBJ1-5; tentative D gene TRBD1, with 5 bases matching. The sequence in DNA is TGCAGTGCTAGAAGGGGTGGAACTAGCAATCAGCCCCAGCATTTT. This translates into CSARRGGTSNQPQHF.